This paragraph covers one TCR beta chain sequence. What it recognizes is unknown. These data come from a study of CD8+CD57+ T cells in acquired aplastic anemia. Study-level information: When averaged, DNA from sorted CD4+ and CD8+ cells came to approximately 3.2 ug. Notes on the study in general: Researchers reported that CD8+ Simpson's diversity was not significantly different in patients versus controls. Patients and controls turned out to have roughly 30 CD8+ CDR3 sequences in common.

The ends were cut back, 0 bases at V and 8 bases at J, with 15 bases in the middle. Germline V gene lookup returns CDR1 DFQATT and CDR2 SNEGSKA (reference sequence). This CDR3 contains 14 residues. The study profiled TCR beta VDJ and CDR3 using genomic DNA as template. In TCRdb, the reads were re-called with MiXCR into one record per CDR3 protein. The sample contains around 290,000 distinct CDR3 sequences, roughly 61% of which appear only once. The sequenced patients had an expansion of CD8+CD57+ cells seen by flow cytometry. Sampling of blood occurred while the patients had still received no therapy.

Sequencing input: sorted CD4+, CD8+, or CD8+CD57+ T cells (not recorded which) from PBMCs. The receptor was isolated from a human donor with aplastic anemia. The rearrangement uses TRBV20-1 and TRBJ2-3; TRBD2 might be the D (5 bases). The CDR3 nucleotides read TGCAGTGCTAGAGATACTAGTGTGCCAGGTACGCAGTATTTT. Residues: CSARDTSVPGTQYF.